One and the same sample provided the 26 T cell receptor beta chains below, sequenced in a study of T cells in Graves' hyperthyroidism and ophthalmopathy. Authors of the study amplified TCR beta CDR3 regions from RNA transcripts. TCR CDR3 regions were first amplified by RT-PCR with HTBI primers. TCRdb analysed the multiplex PCR reads with MiXCR anew, one entry per CDR3 protein. The table includes about 610,000 distinct CDR3 sequences, under 60% detected once. Material for sequencing was peripheral blood or thyroid tissue (not recorded which). The source of these receptors is a woman under 30 with Graves' hyperthyroidism.

There are a few counts of this clonotype. This chain links TRBV27 with TRBJ1-2; D possibly corresponds to TRBD1 (6 bases). CDR1 is MNHEY and CDR2 is SMNVEV in the germline V gene (reference sequence). Trimming left V 2 bases short and J 0 bases short, with 10 bases between. The CDR3 runs to 15 residues. The CDR3 protein is CASSLTGSPNYGYTF. Written as DNA, the CDR3 is TGTGCCAGCAGTTTAACAGGGAGTCCTAACTATGGCTACACCTTC.

The chain recombines TRBV27 with TRBJ1-4; D is perhaps TRBD1 (5 bases). Trimming stripped 2 bases from V and 8 bases from J, with 12 bases between. Germline CDR1 reads MNHEY; CDR2 reads SMNVEV (reference sequence). The CDR3 extends over 14 amino acids. The CDR3 nucleotides read TGTGCCAGCAGTTTACGGGGCGCCGGAGAAAAACTGTTTTTT. Its protein is CASSLRGAGEKLFF.

This clonotype was detected many times. The chain uses TRBV12-3 or TRBV12-4 and TRBJ1-4; no reliable D call. CDR3 length: 16 residues. V was cut by 2 bases and J by 6 bases, with 16 bases left in between. The CDR3: CASSLKAYWRDEKLFF. CDR3 in DNA: TGTGCCAGCAGTTTAAAGGCGTACTGGCGGGATGAAAAACTGTTTTTT.

This clonotype was seen repeatedly, ten times or more. V and J are TRBV6-2 or TRBV6-3 and TRBJ2-7, with 7 nucleotides matching TRBD1. With 6 bases clipped from V and 0 bases from J, the junction kept 11 bases outside the gene matches. The CDR3 has 16 amino acids. Germline values: CDR1 MNHEY, CDR2 SVGEGT. CDR3 amino acids: CASRRSGQLYSYEQYF. The DNA for the CDR3 is TGTGCCAGCAGACGATCGGGACAGCTTTACTCCTACGAGCAGTACTTC.

This clonotype was counted ten times or more. This chain joins TRBV6-2 or TRBV6-3 and TRBJ1-2; the D gene is possibly TRBD1 (6 bases). CDR1 is MNHEY, CDR2 SVGEGT, per germline. V was shortened by 5 bases and J by 4 bases, with 17 bases between the two germline ends. CDR3 length: 15 amino acids. The CDR3 region has the DNA TGTGCCAGCAGTGCCCCCAGGGGTTTTGGCTATGGCTACACCTTC. It is translated as CASSAPRGFGYGYTF.

V usage is TRBV2 and J usage is TRBJ2-5, with 7 nucleotides matching TRBD1. The CDR3 consists of 14 residues. CDR1 is SNHLY and CDR2 is FYNNEI in the germline V gene. Unmatched junction bases numbered 11, after V lost 8 bases and J lost 5 bases. DNA of the CDR3: TGTGCCAGCGTAGGGGTGACAGGGCTGGAGACCCAGTACTTC. This codes for CASVGVTGLETQYF. Variable domain in full (rest from reference TRBV2 and TRBJ2-5): EPEVTQTPSHQVTQMGQEVILRCVPISNHLYFYWYRQILGQKVEFLVSFYNNEISEKSEIFDDQFSVERPDGSNFTLKIRSTKLEDSAMYFCASVGVTGLETQYFGPGTRLLVL.

This clonotype was picked up many times. The chain is built from TRBV30 and TRBJ2-7; the D call may be TRBD1 or TRBD2 (7 bases each). The germline gives CDR1 GTSNPN, CDR2 SVGIG (reference sequence). This CDR3 region has 12 residues. V was shortened by 3 bases and J by 5 bases, with 11 bases between the two germline ends. The CDR3 is CAWSRGGDEQYF. For the CDR3, the DNA is TGTGCCTGGAGCAGGGGGGGTGACGAGCAGTACTTC.

This clonotype was counted at least ten times. CDR3 in amino acids: CASRKAGGGLGKLFF. CDR3 coding DNA: TGTGCCAGCAGAAAGGCGGGGGGCGGGTTAGGAAAACTGTTTTTT. This rearrangement joins TRBV2 to TRBJ1-4; possible D gene TRBD1, 6 bases. In germline, CDR1 is SNHLY, CDR2 FYNNEI. Trimming took off 6 bases at V and 10 bases at J, with 21 bases between the two ends. This CDR3 has 15 amino acids.

The chain carries TRBV10-3 and TRBJ2-5; D ambiguous. With 0 bases removed from V and 2 bases from J, the gap between germline ends came to 7 bases. The germline V gene has CDR1 ENHRY and CDR2 SYGVKD. The CDR3 loop spans 14 amino acids. CDR3 amino acids: CAISESTRQETQYF. In DNA, the CDR3 is TGTGCCATCAGTGAGTCGACTCGACAAGAGACCCAGTACTTC.

This clonotype appeared many times. The chain links TRBV12-3 or TRBV12-4 to TRBJ1-1, with 8 bases lining up with TRBD1. Losses at the gene ends were 6 bases for V and 7 bases for J; bases not matched to a gene: 10. CDR3 size: 14 residues. The CDR3 DNA follows: TGTGCCAGCAGCCCACGCGGGACAGGCAGTGAAGCTTTCTTT. Amino acid sequence: CASSPRGTGSEAFF.

This clonotype was counted a single time. At one end, the junction sequence differs from germline, possibly due to a read error. The CDR3 loop is CASSQDETQCF. For the CDR3, the DNA is TGTGCCAGCAGCCAAGATGAGACCCAGTGCTTC. The J gene is TRBJ2-5, the V gene TRBV7-9, with D unresolved. The length of the CDR3 is 11 residues. Germline loops: CDR1 SEHNR, CDR2 FQNEAQ (reference sequence).

There are many counts of this clonotype. The chain couples TRBV7-9 to TRBJ1-2; the match to TRBD1 covers 7 bases. Losses at the gene ends were 4 bases for V and 3 bases for J; bases not matched to a gene: 5. CDR3 length: 14 residues. Germline V gene lookup returns CDR1 SEHNR and CDR2 FQNEAQ (reference sequence). CDR3 nucleotides: TGTGCCAGCAGCTACCGACAGGGCGACTATGGCTACACCTTC. Translating it yields CASSYRQGDYGYTF. Using reference TRBV7-9 and TRBJ1-2 for the parts outside the CDR3, the full variable domain is DTGVSQNPRHKITKRGQNVTFRCDPISEHNRLYWYRQTLGQGPEFLTYFQNEAQLEKSRLLSDRFSAERPKGSFSTLEIQRTEQGDSAMYLCASSYRQGDYGYTFGSGTRLTVV.

The chain recombines TRBV10-3 with TRBJ1-1; D may be TRBD1 (6 bases). The germline gives CDR1 ENHRY, CDR2 SYGVKD. Deletions cut 2 bases from V and 1 base from J, with 8 bases between. There are 14 residues in the CDR3. This CDR3 is CAISEGDTNTEAFF. The CDR3 DNA sequence: TGTGCCATCAGTGAGGGGGACACGAACACTGAAGCTTTCTTT.

The chain carries TRBV7-8 and TRBJ1-5, with TRBD1 identical over 8 bases. V lost 1 base and J lost 2; bases outside the gene matches: 4. Germline CDR1 SGHVS, CDR2 FQNEAQ. The length of the CDR3 is 16 residues. CDR3 sequence reads: CASSLVSGGGNQPQHF. CDR3 nucleotide sequence: TGTGCCAGCAGCTTAGTGTCAGGGGGCGGCAATCAGCCCCAGCATTTT.

This clonotype was counted many times. This chain links TRBV5-5 with TRBJ2-7; 11 bases match TRBD2. Losses at the gene ends were 4 bases for V and 4 bases for J; bases not matched to a gene: 7. CDR3 size: 15 residues. Germline-derived CDR1 and CDR2 are SGHKS and YYEKEE (reference sequence). CDR3 DNA: TGTGCCAGCAGCATACTAGCGGGAGTAGGGTACGAGCAGTACTTC. Protein product: CASSILAGVGYEQYF.

The chain is built from TRBV10-3 and TRBJ1-5; a weak D match, TRBD1 (5 bases). Germline V gives CDR1 ENHRY, CDR2 SYGVKD. The CDR3 totals 12 residues. The V gene lost 7 bases and the J gene lost 6 bases, with 10 bases spanning the gap. The CDR3 loop is CAIKGTTQPQHF. In nucleotides, the CDR3 is TGTGCCATCAAAGGGACCACTCAGCCCCAGCATTTT.

The rearrangement links TRBV15 to TRBJ1-2; a possible D gene is TRBD1 (5 bases). Germline V lookup: CDR1 LNHNV, CDR2 YYDKDF (reference sequence). Trimming removed 0 bases from V and 6 bases from J, with 11 bases in between. The CDR3 runs to 14 residues. The CDR3: CATSRDHGTDGYTF. CDR3 sequence (DNA): TGTGCCACCAGCAGAGACCACGGGACGGATGGCTACACCTTC.

This clonotype was seen at least ten times. J is TRBJ2-7 and V is TRBV6-5; no definite D call. The CDR3 runs 13 residues. CDR1 and CDR2 from the germline V gene are MNHEY and SVGAGI. The V end was cut by 0 bases, the J end by 7 bases, with 10 bases between. CDR3 amino acids: CASSYSRGMEQYF. Written as DNA, the CDR3 is TGTGCCAGCAGTTACTCGAGAGGAATGGAGCAGTACTTC.

This clonotype has at least ten counts. The rearrangement uses TRBV20-1 and TRBJ2-2; 11 bases are shared with TRBD2. V lost 2 bases, J lost 6 bases, and 5 bases stayed unmatched. From germline, CDR1 is DFQATT and CDR2 SNEGSKA (reference sequence). The CDR3 length is 15 residues. The CDR3, as DNA: TGCAGTGCTAGATCAATAGCGGGAGGGCCCGGGGAGCTGTTTTTT. Protein product: CSARSIAGGPGELFF.

The chain employs TRBV7-3 and TRBJ2-7; D possibly corresponds to TRBD2 (5 bases). The germline gives CDR1 SGHTA, CDR2 FQGTGA. The CDR3 has 14 residues. V was shortened by 2 bases and J by 7 bases, with 15 bases between the two germline ends. CDR3 loop: CASSLAGGNNEQYF. CDR3 nucleotide sequence: TGTGCCAGCAGCTTAGCGGGCGGTAACAATGAGCAGTACTTC.

This clonotype was counted many times. This CDR3 reads CASSLVGTSGGQETQYF. In DNA form, the CDR3 reads TGTGCCAGCAGCTTAGTAGGGACTAGCGGGGGACAAGAGACCCAGTACTTC. The chain uses TRBV7-6 and TRBJ2-5, with 14 bases fitting TRBD2. This CDR3 is 17 amino acids long. V trimming: 1 base; J trimming: 2 bases; junction bases outside the gene matches: 3. Germline CDR1 reads SGHVS; CDR2 reads FNYEAQ.

The chain employs TRBV12-3 or TRBV12-4 and TRBJ1-2; D may be TRBD1 (6 bases). The CDR3 length is 14 residues. The V gene lost 4 bases and the J gene lost 6 bases, with 15 bases spanning the gap. The CDR3 DNA follows: TGTGCCAGCAGTTCAGCGGGGGCAGCGGATGGCTACACCTTC. Its translation: CASSSAGAADGYTF.

This clonotype was recorded many times. The CDR3: CAKREAYEQYF. The CDR3 nucleotides are TGTGCCAAAAGGGAAGCCTACGAGCAGTACTTC. This chain joins TRBV2 and TRBJ2-7, with D unclear. This CDR3 region has 11 residues. The V gene's germline CDR1 is SNHLY and CDR2 FYNNEI. With 10 bases removed from V and 2 bases from J, the gap between germline ends came to 9 bases. Based on the CDR3 plus reference TRBV2 and TRBJ2-7, the full variable domain is EPEVTQTPSHQVTQMGQEVILRCVPISNHLYFYWYRQILGQKVEFLVSFYNNEISEKSEIFDDQFSVERPDGSNFTLKIRSTKLEDSAMYFCAKREAYEQYFGPGTRLTVT.

A remark on this clonotype: One base away lies a much larger clone, so this may be a sequencing read error. The gene calls are TRBV20-1 and TRBJ1-2; a weak D match, TRBD1 (6 bases). V was cut by 4 bases and J by 6 bases, with 21 bases left in between. Germline V gene sequence: CDR1 DFQATT, CDR2 SNEGSKA (reference sequence). CDR3 length: 15 amino acids. The CDR3 DNA follows: TGCAGTGCTATAAGACAGGTCAACAGGTTGCATGGCTACACCTTC. The encoded protein is CSAIRQVNRLHGYTF.

The chain links TRBV15 to TRBJ2-1, with D unclear. This CDR3 has 13 residues. V dropped 0 bases and J dropped 7 bases, with 7 bases sitting between them. Germline V gives CDR1 LNHNV, CDR2 YYDKDF (reference sequence). The CDR3 DNA sequence: TGTGCCACCAGCAGAGAACTGATTAATGAGCAGTTCTTC. It translates to CATSRELINEQFF.

This chain joins TRBV20-1 and TRBJ2-7; D may correspond to TRBD1 or TRBD2 (7 bases each). The CDR3 covers 13 residues. CDR1 and CDR2 from the germline V gene are DFQATT and SNEGSKA (reference sequence). Trimming shortened V by 6 bases and J by 3 bases, and 15 bases separated the two germline ends. CDR3 nucleotide sequence: TGCAGTGCCGGGGGGACAGCGATCTACGAGCAGTACTTC. It codes for CSAGGTAIYEQYF.